This T cell receptor beta chain was documented in a study of radiotherapy plus CTLA-4 blockade in lung cancer. Assay: immunoSEQ multiplex PCR; the TCRdb copy retains only in-frame clones and omits some. The sample lists more than 30,000 clones; roughly 70% were seen once. The CDR3 loop spans 14 amino acids. The germline V and J ends were trimmed by 2 bases and 5 bases, with 9 bases remaining between them. Germline V gene data show CDR1 as MNHEY and CDR2 as SMNVEV (reference sequence). The chain recombines TRBV27 with TRBJ1-4, with D unclear. The sequence was collected from a human donor with non-small cell lung cancer who had stable disease on radiotherapy plus ipilimumab. Sequenced material: peripheral blood, taken from a patient treated with radiotherapy plus ipilimumab. CDR3 bases: TGTGCCAGCAGTTTAGGGTGGTTGAATGAAAAACTGTTTTTT. Its translation: CASSLGWLNEKLFF.